The 17 T cell receptor beta chains in this list originate from one sample, sequenced in a study of siplizumab effects on memory and regulatory T cells. Libraries were prepared by immunoSEQ multiplex PCR; TCRdb keeps only in-frame clonotypes and omits some of them. The sample yields over 80,000 clones, roughly 94% seen once. The sample comprised non-Treg CD4+ T cells sorted from blood. The origin of the receptors is a human donor in good health.

The gene calls are TRBV5-1 and TRBJ2-1; 10 positions agree with TRBD1. Per the germline V gene, CDR1 is SGHRS and CDR2 is YFSETQ. J was trimmed by 1 base and V by 4 bases; bases with no gene match: 5. The CDR3 spans 16 residues. DNA of the CDR3: TGCGCCAGCAGCCCACGACAGGGGGCGTCCTACAATGAGCAGTTCTTC. Protein sequence: CASSPRQGASYNEQFF.

This clone appeared once. This chain links TRBV28 with TRBJ1-6; no definite D call. The V and J ends lost 6 bases and 0 bases respectively, with 9 bases between them. The CDR3 has 15 residues. Per the germline V gene, CDR1 is MDHEN and CDR2 is SYDVKM. The chain's CDR3 is CASRRLSSYNSPLHF. CDR3 nucleotide sequence: TGTGCCAGCAGACGACTTAGCTCCTATAATTCACCCCTCCACTTT.

The rearrangement uses TRBV4-1 and TRBJ1-5; 11 nucleotides align to TRBD1. V was clipped by 3 bases and J by 2 bases; unmatched bases: 0. This CDR3 has 15 amino acids. Germline V gives CDR1 MGHRA, CDR2 YSYEKL. The CDR3 DNA reads TGCGCCAGCAGCCAGGGACAGGGGGGCAATCAGCCCCAGCATTTT. It yields the protein CASSQGQGGNQPQHF.

This chain uses TRBV5-4 with TRBJ1-2; D unresolved. The CDR3 runs 14 residues. Germline loops: CDR1 SGHNT, CDR2 YYREEE (reference sequence). Trimming stripped 4 bases from V and 2 bases from J, with 12 bases between. The DNA for the CDR3 is TGTGCCAGCAGCACTTCGACCGGGAACTATGGCTACACCTTC. Protein: CASSTSTGNYGYTF.

The chain joins TRBV6-5 to TRBJ2-1, with 8 bases matching TRBD1. Germline V gene lookup returns CDR1 MNHEY and CDR2 SVGAGI. J gave up 2 bases and V 2 bases, and 5 bases lay outside the gene matches. There are 16 residues in the CDR3. The CDR3 coding sequence is TGTGCCAGCAGTTACACGGACAGGGCGCCCTACAATGAGCAGTTCTTC. Encoded protein: CASSYTDRAPYNEQFF.

The chain is built from TRBV5-6 and TRBJ1-2; D remains ambiguous. Germline V lookup: CDR1 SGHDT, CDR2 YYEEEE. The CDR3 loop spans 16 amino acids. The ends were cut back, 0 bases at V and 0 bases at J, with 12 bases in the middle. CDR3: CASSLDRGLTNYGYTF. CDR3 nucleotide sequence: TGTGCCAGCAGCTTGGATCGAGGCCTGACTAACTATGGCTACACCTTC.

The J gene is TRBJ2-5, the V gene TRBV27; 10 nucleotides line up with TRBD2. The trim removed 5 bases at V and 2 bases at J, leaving 8 bases unmatched. The CDR3 runs 16 residues. Germline V lookup: CDR1 MNHEY, CDR2 SMNVEV (reference sequence). The CDR3 sequence: CASSPWTSGLQETQYF. CDR3 bases: TGTGCCAGCAGTCCCTGGACTAGCGGATTACAAGAGACCCAGTACTTC.

CDR3 amino acids: CASSHRQGAGTEAFF. The CDR3 DNA sequence: TGTGCCAGCAGCCATAGACAGGGGGCTGGGACTGAAGCTTTCTTT. The chain employs TRBV11-1 and TRBJ1-1, with TRBD1 matching 10 bases. V lost 5 bases, J lost 5 bases, and 8 bases stayed unmatched. The CDR3 has 15 amino acids. Germline lookup yields CDR1 SGHAT and CDR2 FQDESV (reference sequence).

The V gene is TRBV6-1, the J gene TRBJ2-6; 7 bases map to TRBD2. Germline V CDR1 and CDR2: MNHNS, SASEGT. The CDR3 sequence is 16 residues long. Trimming at V came to 2 bases and at J to 0 bases, leaving 1 base not matched to a gene. CDR3 in DNA: TGTGCCAGCAGTGAAAGGGACTACTCTGGGGCCAACGTCCTGACTTTC. This gives the protein CASSERDYSGANVLTF.

The V call is TRBV25-1, the J call TRBJ1-4; a weak D match, TRBD1 (6 bases). The CDR3 is 11 residues long. The V gene's germline CDR1 is MGHDK and CDR2 SYGVNS. Trimming took 8 bases from V and 14 from J, leaving 15 bases between them. The CDR3 reads CASSQGGGLFF. The DNA of the CDR3 is TGTGCCAGCTCACAGGGAGGCGGGCTGTTTTTT.

CDR3: CASRRDRGRNTEAFF. For the CDR3, the DNA is TGTGCCAGCAGGCGAGACAGGGGACGGAACACTGAAGCTTTCTTT. The J gene is TRBJ1-1, the V gene TRBV6-5; 8 bases align to TRBD1. With 6 bases clipped from V and 1 base from J, the junction kept 7 bases outside the gene matches. Germline CDR1 reads MNHEY; CDR2 reads SVGAGI. The CDR3 length is 15 residues.

V and J are TRBV2 and TRBJ2-3, with D hard to call. Trimming shortened V by 7 bases and J by 4 bases, and 6 bases separated the two germline ends. The CDR3 totals 11 residues. The germline CDR1 and CDR2 sequences are SNHLY and FYNNEI. CDR3 sequence reads: CASKRADTQYF. The DNA of the CDR3 is TGTGCCAGCAAAAGGGCAGATACGCAGTATTTT. Full variable domain (missing parts from reference TRBV2 and TRBJ2-3): EPEVTQTPSHQVTQMGQEVILRCVPISNHLYFYWYRQILGQKVEFLVSFYNNEISEKSEIFDDQFSVERPDGSNFTLKIRSTKLEDSAMYFCASKRADTQYFGPGTRLTVL.

This sequence joins TRBV6-1 and TRBJ2-3; 7 bases line up with TRBD2. The germline V gene encodes CDR1 MNHNS and CDR2 SASEGT. The CDR3 runs 15 residues. V lost 2 bases to trimming and J lost 2 bases; unmatched junction nucleotides: 4. CDR3 sequence (DNA): TGTGCCAGCAGTGAACCGGGGGGATACACAGATACGCAGTATTTT. It specifies CASSEPGGYTDTQYF.

The V gene is TRBV11-1, the J gene TRBJ2-7; TRBD2 matches 11 bases. Trimming at V came to 2 bases and at J to 4 bases, leaving 7 bases not matched to a gene. This CDR3 is 16 amino acids long. Germline CDR1 SGHAT, CDR2 FQDESV (reference sequence). The CDR3 DNA reads as TGTGCCAGCAGCTTAATGGGGACTAGCGGAGCTTACGAGCAGTACTTC. Amino acid sequence: CASSLMGTSGAYEQYF.

This sequence joins TRBV4-2 and TRBJ1-1; D is uncertain. Trimming pared 0 bases from V and 5 bases from J, leaving 4 bases between. Germline V gene data show CDR1 as LGHNA and CDR2 as YNFKEQ. The length of the CDR3 is 12 residues. CDR3 region: CASSQDGTEAFF. The DNA for the CDR3 is TGTGCCAGCAGCCAAGATGGAACTGAAGCTTTCTTT.

The V and J genes are TRBV30 and TRBJ1-3; tentatively, D is TRBD1 (6 bases). Between the trimmed V and J ends, which lost 2 bases and 8 bases, there was a span of 13 bases. Germline CDR1 reads GTSNPN; CDR2 reads SVGIG (reference sequence). The CDR3 is 13 residues long. CDR3 in amino acids: CAWSIREGDTIYF. The CDR3 region has the DNA TGTGCCTGGAGTATAAGGGAGGGGGACACCATATATTTT.

CDR3 loop: CASSSWTGPNTEAFF. In DNA form, the CDR3 reads TGTGCCAGCAGCTCTTGGACAGGGCCGAACACTGAAGCTTTCTTT. The V and J genes are TRBV7-9 and TRBJ1-1, with 8 positions matching TRBD1. The germline V gene encodes CDR1 SEHNR and CDR2 FQNEAQ (reference sequence). The CDR3 consists of 15 residues. Unmatched junction bases numbered 5, after V lost 4 bases and J lost 1 base.